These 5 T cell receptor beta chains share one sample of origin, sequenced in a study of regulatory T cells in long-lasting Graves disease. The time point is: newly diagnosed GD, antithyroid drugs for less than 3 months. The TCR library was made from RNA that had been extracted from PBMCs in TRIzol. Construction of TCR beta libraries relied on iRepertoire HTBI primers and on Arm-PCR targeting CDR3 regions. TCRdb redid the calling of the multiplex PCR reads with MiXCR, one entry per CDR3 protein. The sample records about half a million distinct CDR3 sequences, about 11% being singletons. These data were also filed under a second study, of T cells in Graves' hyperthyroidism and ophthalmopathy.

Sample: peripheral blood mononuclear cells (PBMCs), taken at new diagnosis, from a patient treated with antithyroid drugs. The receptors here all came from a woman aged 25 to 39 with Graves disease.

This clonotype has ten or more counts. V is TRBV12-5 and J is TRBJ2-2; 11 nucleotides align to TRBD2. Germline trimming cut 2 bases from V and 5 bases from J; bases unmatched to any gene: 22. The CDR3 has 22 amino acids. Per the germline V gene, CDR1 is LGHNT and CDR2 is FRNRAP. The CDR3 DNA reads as TGTGCTAGTGGTTTGTCCAACCCCGGGACTAGCGGAACACGGAGTTCGACCGGGGAGCTGTTTTTT. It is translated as CASGLSNPGTSGTRSSTGELFF.

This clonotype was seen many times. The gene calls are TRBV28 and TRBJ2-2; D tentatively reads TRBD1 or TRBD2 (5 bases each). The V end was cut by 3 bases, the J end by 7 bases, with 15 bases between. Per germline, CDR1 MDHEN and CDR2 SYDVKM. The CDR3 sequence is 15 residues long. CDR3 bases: TGTGCCAGCAGTTTCCTTCCGGGGACGGGCGGGGAGCTGTTTTTT. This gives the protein CASSFLPGTGGELFF.

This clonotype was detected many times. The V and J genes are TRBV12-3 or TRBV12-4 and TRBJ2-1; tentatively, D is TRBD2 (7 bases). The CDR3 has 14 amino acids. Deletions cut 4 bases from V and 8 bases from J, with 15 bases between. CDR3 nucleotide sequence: TGTGCCAGCAGTTGGTGGGAGGGGGTCGATGAGCAGTTCTTC. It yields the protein CASSWWEGVDEQFF.

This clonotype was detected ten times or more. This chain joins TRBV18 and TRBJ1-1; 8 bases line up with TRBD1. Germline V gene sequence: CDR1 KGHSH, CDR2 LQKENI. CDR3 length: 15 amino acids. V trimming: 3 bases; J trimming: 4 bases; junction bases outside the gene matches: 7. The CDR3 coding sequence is TGTGCCAGCTCACCGTATACAGGGACAGGCACTGAAGCTTTCTTT. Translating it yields CASSPYTGTGTEAFF.

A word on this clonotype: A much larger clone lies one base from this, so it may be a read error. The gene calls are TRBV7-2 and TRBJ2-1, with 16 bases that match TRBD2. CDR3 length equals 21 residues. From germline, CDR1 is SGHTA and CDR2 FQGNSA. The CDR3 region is CARSLPGTSGRELSSYNEQFF. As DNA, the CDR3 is TGTGCCAGAAGCTTACCCGGGACTAGCGGGAGGGAACTAAGCTCCTACAATGAGCAGTTCTTC. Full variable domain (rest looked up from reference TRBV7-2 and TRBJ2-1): GAGVSQSPSNKVTEKGKDVELRCDPISGHTALYWYRQSLGQGLEFLIYFQGNSAPDKSGLPSDRFSAERTGGSVSTLTIQRTQQEDSAVYLCARSLPGTSGRELSSYNEQFFGPGTRLTVL.